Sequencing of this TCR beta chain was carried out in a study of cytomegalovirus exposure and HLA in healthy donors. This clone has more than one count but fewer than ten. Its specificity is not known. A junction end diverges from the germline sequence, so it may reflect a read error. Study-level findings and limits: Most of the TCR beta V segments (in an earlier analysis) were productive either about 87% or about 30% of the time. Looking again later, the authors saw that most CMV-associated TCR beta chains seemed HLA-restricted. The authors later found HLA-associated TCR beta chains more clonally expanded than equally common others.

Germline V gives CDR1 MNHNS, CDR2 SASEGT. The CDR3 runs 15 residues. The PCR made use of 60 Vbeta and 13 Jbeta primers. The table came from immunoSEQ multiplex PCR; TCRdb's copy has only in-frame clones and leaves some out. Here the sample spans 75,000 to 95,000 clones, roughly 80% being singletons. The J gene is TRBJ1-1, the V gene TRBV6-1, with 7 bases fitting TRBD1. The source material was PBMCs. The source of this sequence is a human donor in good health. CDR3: CAISESGTVNTEAFF. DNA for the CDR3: TGTGCCATCAGTGAATCCGGGACAGTGAACACTGAAGCTTTCTTT.